These 30 T cell receptor beta chains were all obtained from the same sample, sequenced in a study of breast tumors, draining lymph nodes, adjacent tissues. Breast cancer patients provided tissue from their axillary draining lymph nodes. MiXCR was run by TCRdb on the multiplex PCR reads, yielding one entry per CDR3 protein. This sample has about 120,000 distinct CDR3 sequences, with 20% found just once. The sequenced sample consisted of axillary lymph node tissue. Receptors were obtained from a female donor with breast cancer. Some clones in this sample may be carry-over from other donors' samples.

This clonotype was detected ten times or more. This rearrangement joins TRBV20-1 to TRBJ1-2; TRBD1 matches 9 bases. With V trimmed by 5 bases and J by 3 bases, 7 bases remained unmatched. CDR1 DFQATT and CDR2 SNEGSKA come from the germline V gene (reference sequence). The CDR3 has 14 amino acids. The CDR3 is CSASTGGGDYGYTF. The CDR3 nucleotides are TGCAGTGCTTCCACAGGGGGCGGCGACTATGGCTACACCTTC.

V is TRBV12-5 and J is TRBJ1-4; possible D gene TRBD1, 6 bases. The CDR3 loop spans 16 amino acids. V lost 0 bases to trimming and J lost 6 bases, with 14 bases between them. Germline values: CDR1 LGHNT, CDR2 FRNRAP. The CDR3 protein is CASGLVLGGPYEKLFF. CDR3 bases: TGTGCTAGTGGTTTGGTACTCGGGGGCCCGTATGAAAAACTGTTTTTT.

This clonotype was detected ten times or more. This chain joins TRBV11-2 and TRBJ2-1; the D is unclear. Germline values: CDR1 SGHAT, CDR2 FQNNGV. V lost 2 bases and J lost 12, with 20 bases in between. The CDR3 consists of 15 residues. CDR3 in amino acids: CASSLNSPAFSPQFF. CDR3 nucleotides: TGTGCCAGCAGCTTAAATTCCCCAGCCTTCTCCCCGCAGTTCTTC.

This chain links TRBV7-2 with TRBJ2-1, with 9 bases lining up with TRBD2. Germline CDR1 SGHTA, CDR2 FQGNSA. After removal of 4 bases from V and 4 bases from J, the junction contained 5 bases not matched to a gene. The length of the CDR3 is 15 residues. The CDR3 region is CASSSTSGQYNEQFF. The CDR3, as DNA: TGTGCCAGCAGCTCCACTAGCGGGCAGTACAATGAGCAGTTCTTC.

A few counts support this clonotype. The genes are TRBV3-1 and TRBJ2-2; 10 bases are shared with TRBD2. J lost 6 bases, V lost 4 bases, and 11 bases had no gene match. CDR1 and CDR2 (germline): LGHDT, YNNKEL (reference sequence). The CDR3 has 17 residues. In nucleotides, the CDR3 is TGTGCCAGCAGCCTAAGCGGGAGGGCCTTGAAGTCCGGGGAGCTGTTTTTT. Its translation is CASSLSGRALKSGELFF.

There are many counts of this clonotype. CDR3 sequence reads: CAISMTSAQGYSYEQYF. The CDR3 DNA is TGTGCCATCAGTATGACTAGCGCTCAGGGTTACTCCTACGAGCAGTACTTC. The chain is built from TRBV10-3 and TRBJ2-7, with 8 bases matching TRBD2. This CDR3 has 17 amino acids. Trimming took 5 bases from V and 0 from J; bases not matched to a gene: 12. Germline V gives CDR1 ENHRY, CDR2 SYGVKD.

This clonotype was observed at least ten times. The chain joins TRBV3-1 to TRBJ2-7; 11 bases line up with TRBD2. Germline CDR1 LGHDT, CDR2 YNNKEL (reference sequence). V gave up 5 bases and J gave up 3 bases; unmatched junction bases: 6. The CDR3 length is 15 residues. The CDR3 here is CASSDGTSGNYEQYF. CDR3 nucleotides: TGTGCCAGCAGCGATGGGACTAGCGGCAACTACGAGCAGTACTTC.

This clonotype was seen many times. J is TRBJ1-4 and V is TRBV2; D is possibly TRBD1 (6 bases). Germline loops: CDR1 SNHLY, CDR2 FYNNEI. The CDR3 is 15 residues long. Trimming stripped 10 bases from V and 7 bases from J, with 22 bases between. This CDR3 reads CATKPLGARGEKLFF. In DNA, the CDR3 is TGTGCCACTAAACCACTGGGGGCTCGAGGTGAAAAACTGTTTTTT.

This clonotype occurred many times. V usage is TRBV5-1 and J usage is TRBJ2-5; D might be TRBD2 (5 bases). Deletions cut 9 bases from V and 5 bases from J, with 17 bases between. Per the germline V gene, CDR1 is SGHRS and CDR2 is YFSETQ. The CDR3 sequence is 13 residues long. For the CDR3, the DNA is TGCGCCACGCGGCCGGGGAGAGGGGAGACCCAGTACTTC. As protein: CATRPGRGETQYF.

This clonotype was counted many times. Compared with germline, one end of the junction differs, possibly owing to a read error. J is TRBJ2-7 and V is TRBV28; D call uncertain. CDR1 is MDHEN, CDR2 SYDVKM, per germline. The CDR3 covers 12 residues. CDR3 sequence (DNA): TGCGCCAGCAGCTCCTCCTCCTACGAGCAGTACTTC. Its protein is CASSSSSYEQYF.

This clonotype occurred many times. This sequence joins TRBV2 and TRBJ1-5; D is ambiguous. There are 17 residues in the CDR3. V dropped 4 bases and J dropped 0 bases, with 16 bases sitting between them. Germline values: CDR1 SNHLY, CDR2 FYNNEI. CDR3 residues: CASSVTRDPYSNQPQHF. The CDR3 DNA is TGTGCCAGCAGTGTAACTCGGGATCCATATAGCAATCAGCCCCAGCATTTT.

This clonotype has ten or more counts. This chain links TRBV24-1 with TRBJ2-7; 9 nucleotides line up with TRBD1. Trimming took 2 bases from V and 2 from J; bases not matched to a gene: 6. CDR1 and CDR2 (germline): KGHDR, SFDVKD. CDR3 length: 16 amino acids. CDR3 DNA: TGTGCCACCAGTGATTCGCGACAGGGGGGCGCCTACGAGCAGTACTTC. Protein sequence: CATSDSRQGGAYEQYF.

This rearrangement joins TRBV5-1 to TRBJ1-3; D call uncertain. The CDR3 consists of 12 residues. Between the trimmed V and J ends, which lost 2 bases and 4 bases, there was a span of 4 bases. CDR1 is SGHRS and CDR2 is YFSETQ in the germline V gene. CDR3 loop: CASSFDGNTIYF. In DNA, the CDR3 is TGCGCCAGCAGCTTCGACGGAAACACCATATATTTT. Together with reference TRBV5-1 and TRBJ1-3, the CDR3 gives the full variable domain: KAGVTQTPRYLIKTRGQQVTLSCSPISGHRSVSWYQQTPGQGLQFLFEYFSETQRNKGNFPGRFSGRQFSNSRSEMNVSTLELGDSALYLCASSFDGNTIYFGEGSWLTVV.

Comments on this clonotype: This CDR3 is missing its conserved last phenylalanine or tryptophan, likely due to a read error. The chain employs TRBV18 and TRBJ1-5; D is unresolved. Germline CDR1 KGHSH, CDR2 LQKENI. Trimming pared 6 bases from V and 4 bases from J, leaving 10 bases between. The CDR3 runs to 13 residues. Here the CDR3 DNA reads TGTGCCAGCTCCCCTGAGGGTAATCAGCCCCAGCATTCT. Its translation: CASSPEGNQPQHS.

This clonotype has a count of ten or more. V gene TRBV2 combines with J gene TRBJ2-3; D remains ambiguous. Looked up from germline, CDR1 is SNHLY and CDR2 is FYNNEI. The CDR3 consists of 12 residues. Trimming stripped 1 base from V and 5 bases from J, with 4 bases between. CDR3 coding DNA: TGTGCCAGCAGTGAAGGGCGAGATACGCAGTATTTT. This gives the protein CASSEGRDTQYF. Full variable domain (rest looked up from reference TRBV2 and TRBJ2-3): EPEVTQTPSHQVTQMGQEVILRCVPISNHLYFYWYRQILGQKVEFLVSFYNNEISEKSEIFDDQFSVERPDGSNFTLKIRSTKLEDSAMYFCASSEGRDTQYFGPGTRLTVL.

This clonotype was seen more than once but under ten times. This chain joins TRBV28 and TRBJ1-4; tentatively, D is TRBD1 (5 bases). The CDR3 runs to 16 residues. V was trimmed by 4 bases and J by 3 bases, leaving 15 bases between them. Germline-derived CDR1 and CDR2 are MDHEN and SYDVKM. DNA of the CDR3: TGTGCCAGCAGTTCGGGCACACGAGGGGCTAATGAAAAACTGTTTTTT. It codes for CASSSGTRGANEKLFF. Full variable domain (remainder filled in from reference TRBV28 and TRBJ1-4): DVKVTQSSRYLVKRTGEKVFLECVQDMDHENMFWYRQDPGLGLRLIYFSYDVKMKEKGDIPEGYSVSREKKERFSLILESASTNQTSMYLCASSSGTRGANEKLFFGSGTQLSVL.

This clonotype was recorded many times. The chain recombines TRBV5-1 with TRBJ2-7; a possible D gene is TRBD2 (5 bases). Germline V gene lookup returns CDR1 SGHRS and CDR2 YFSETQ. Trimming cost V 5 bases and J 6 bases, with 15 bases left between them. This CDR3 comprises 13 residues. The CDR3 reads CASSGGPPGEQYF. In DNA form, the CDR3 reads TGCGCCAGCAGTGGCGGGCCCCCCGGCGAGCAGTACTTC.

This clonotype was observed a few times. This rearrangement joins TRBV5-1 to TRBJ2-6, with D perhaps given as TRBD1 or TRBD2 (5 bases each). CDR1 is SGHRS and CDR2 is YFSETQ in the germline V gene. V gave up 0 bases and J gave up 2 bases, with 6 bases separating them. The CDR3 sequence is 15 residues long. The CDR3 protein is CASSLEGPGANVLTF. The CDR3 DNA reads as TGCGCCAGCAGCTTGGAGGGACCTGGGGCCAACGTCCTGACTTTC. Full variable domain (remainder filled in from reference TRBV5-1 and TRBJ2-6): KAGVTQTPRYLIKTRGQQVTLSCSPISGHRSVSWYQQTPGQGLQFLFEYFSETQRNKGNFPGRFSGRQFSNSRSEMNVSTLELGDSALYLCASSLEGPGANVLTFGAGSRLTVL.

The sample holds many counts of this clonotype. This chain links TRBV4-1 with TRBJ2-7; TRBD1 agrees at 7 bases. CDR3 length: 16 residues. The V and J ends lost 1 base and 4 bases, in that order; junction bases with no gene match: 10. Germline-derived CDR1 and CDR2 are MGHRA and YSYEKL. The CDR3 DNA follows: TGCGCCAGCAGCCAAGTGTCGTGGGACAGCAGATACGAGCAGTACTTC. Amino acid sequence: CASSQVSWDSRYEQYF.

This clonotype was recorded many times. The CDR3 nucleotides are TGTGCCAGCAGCTTCGCAGGGGGCTATGACGACGAGCAGTACTTC. This codes for CASSFAGGYDDEQYF. The V call is TRBV11-2, the J call TRBJ2-7; 8 bases match TRBD1. From germline, CDR1 is SGHAT and CDR2 FQNNGV. This CDR3 region has 15 residues. After removal of 3 bases from V and 5 bases from J, the junction contained 9 bases not matched to a gene.

This clonotype was found once. A read error is possible here, since a much larger clone lies one base away. This chain joins TRBV7-8 and TRBJ2-2; 7 nucleotides align to TRBD1. The CDR3 consists of 15 residues. The V gene's germline CDR1 is SGHVS and CDR2 FQNEAQ. Trimming took 5 bases from V and 3 from J; bases not matched to a gene: 6. CDR3 amino acids: CASSPTGMDTGELFF. In DNA, the CDR3 is TGTGCCAGCAGCCCGACAGGGATGGACACCGGGGAGCTGTTTTTT.

As for this clonotype: A much larger clone lies one base from this, so it may be a read error. The chain joins TRBV6-6 to TRBJ2-1; D is unclear. The CDR3 spans 14 residues. The germline CDR1 and CDR2 sequences are MNHNY and SVGAGI (reference sequence). CDR3 in amino acids: CASTKTRAADERFF. CDR3 coding DNA: TGTGCCAGCACCAAGACACGGGCCGCGGATGAGCGGTTCTTC.

In this sample, this clonotype turned up many times. The chain carries TRBV20-1 and TRBJ2-3; TRBD2 is a possible D gene (6 bases). With 2 bases removed from V and 6 bases from J, the gap between germline ends came to 6 bases. CDR3 length: 11 amino acids. Looked up from germline, CDR1 is DFQATT and CDR2 is SNEGSKA (reference sequence). CDR3 DNA sequence: TGCAGTGCTAGACTAGCGGATACGCAGTATTTT. It specifies CSARLADTQYF.

In its sample, this clonotype was seen many times. The chain joins TRBV20-1 to TRBJ2-1; D not resolved. Trimming took 8 bases from V and 0 from J, leaving 14 bases between them. Germline V gene sequence: CDR1 DFQATT, CDR2 SNEGSKA (reference sequence). This CDR3 comprises 14 residues. CDR3 region: CSHRRGFSYNEQFF. CDR3 DNA: TGCAGTCATAGGCGCGGATTCTCCTACAATGAGCAGTTCTTC.

This clonotype has at least ten counts. The CDR3 nucleotides read TGTGCCATCAGTGATGAGCGGATTCCTAACTATGGCTACACCTTC. Amino acids: CAISDERIPNYGYTF. The chain has TRBV10-3 and TRBJ1-2; no reliable D call. The CDR3 totals 15 residues. V was trimmed by 3 bases and J by 0 bases, leaving 11 bases between them. Germline CDR1 and CDR2: ENHRY and SYGVKD.

V usage is TRBV15 and J usage is TRBJ2-5, with 12 nucleotides matching TRBD2. In germline, CDR1 is LNHNV, CDR2 YYDKDF (reference sequence). The CDR3 runs to 17 residues. J gave up 7 bases and V 5 bases, and 14 bases lay outside the gene matches. The CDR3 here is CATSGGETSGSRGTQYF. CDR3 nucleotides: TGTGCCACCAGCGGGGGGGAGACTAGCGGGAGTCGAGGGACCCAGTACTTC.

In its sample, this clonotype was seen many times. The chain couples TRBV2 to TRBJ1-2, with D possibly matching TRBD1 (6 bases). The V and J ends lost 8 bases and 5 bases respectively, with 15 bases between them. This CDR3 comprises 13 residues. The germline V gene encodes CDR1 SNHLY and CDR2 FYNNEI. The DNA of the CDR3 is TGTGCCAGCTTCCTGACAGGAGAGTATGGCTACACCTTC. Its translation: CASFLTGEYGYTF.

This clonotype has a count of ten or more. The rearrangement joins TRBV27 to TRBJ2-7; tentative D call: TRBD1 (5 bases). This CDR3 comprises 14 residues. V lost 5 bases and J 1 base, leaving 12 bases between the germline ends. CDR1 MNHEY and CDR2 SMNVEV come from the germline V gene (reference sequence). In nucleotides, the CDR3 is TGTGCCAGCAGTCCTTGGGGCATATCCTACGAGCAGTACTTC. It encodes CASSPWGISYEQYF.

This chain uses TRBV11-2 with TRBJ2-2; possible D gene TRBD2, 5 bases. This CDR3 has 16 residues. Trimming took 2 bases from V and 1 from J, leaving 11 bases between them. The germline V gene encodes CDR1 SGHAT and CDR2 FQNNGV. The CDR3: CASSLRRRWNTGELFF. The CDR3 DNA sequence: TGTGCCAGCAGCTTACGGCGGAGGTGGAACACCGGGGAGCTGTTTTTT.

Note on this clonotype: A much larger clone sits a single nucleotide away, making a read error possible. V usage is TRBV12-1 and J usage is TRBJ1-6. TRBV12-1 is assigned pseudogene status. The CDR3 covers 12 residues. CDR3 sequence reads: CASSSATRPHHF. The CDR3 coding sequence is TGTGCCAGCAGCTCCGCTACCAGGCCGCACCACTTT.